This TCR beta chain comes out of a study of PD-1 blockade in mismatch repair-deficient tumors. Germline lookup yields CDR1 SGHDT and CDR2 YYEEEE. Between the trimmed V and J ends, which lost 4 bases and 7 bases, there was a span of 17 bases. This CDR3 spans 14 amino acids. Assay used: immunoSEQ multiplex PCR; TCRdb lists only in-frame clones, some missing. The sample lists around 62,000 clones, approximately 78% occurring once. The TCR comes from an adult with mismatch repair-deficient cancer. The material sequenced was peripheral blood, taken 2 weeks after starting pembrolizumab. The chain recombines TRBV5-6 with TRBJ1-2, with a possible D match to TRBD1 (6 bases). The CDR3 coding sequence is TGTGCCAGCAGCCCGAGGGGGAGTCCAGGTGGCTACACCTTC. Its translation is CASSPRGSPGGYTF.